Each of the 28 T cell receptor beta chains below was sequenced from the same sample in a study of Ad26.COV2.S vaccination and SARS-CoV-2 variants. Treatment in this sample: some 19 received Ad26.COV2.S at low or high dose, single or two shots; 5 received placebo; per-sample allocation not given. Repertoires come from day 63 after the first vaccine or placebo injection. Produced via immunoSEQ multiplex PCR; TCRdb's table is partial and in-frame only. The sample shows roughly 350,000 clones, roughly 84% of them seen only once. Sequenced material: peripheral blood, taken in a trial of Ad26.COV2.S vaccine versus placebo. The receptors derive from a person between 18 and 65 years old who received the Ad26.COV2.S COVID-19 vaccine or a placebo.

This clone has only a few counts. The chain uses TRBV6-1 and TRBJ2-7; D is undetermined. This CDR3 is 12 amino acids long. Trimming pared 1 base from V and 4 bases from J, leaving 5 bases between. CDR1 MNHNS and CDR2 SASEGT come from the germline V gene. The CDR3 protein is CASSEGRYEQYF. The CDR3 DNA follows: TGTGCCAGCAGTGAAGGAAGATACGAGCAGTACTTC.

This chain links TRBV5-1 with TRBJ2-3, with 9 bases matching TRBD2. Losses at the gene ends were 0 bases for V and 2 bases for J; bases not matched to a gene: 4. This CDR3 is 16 amino acids long. In germline, CDR1 is SGHRS, CDR2 YFSETQ. The DNA for the CDR3 is TGCGCCAGCAGCTTGGGCGGGAGGGCCAACACAGATACGCAGTATTTT. Protein product: CASSLGGRANTDTQYF.

The genes are TRBV30 and TRBJ2-7, with a weak D call TRBD2 (5 bases). V was shortened by 3 bases and J by 0 bases, with 12 bases between the two germline ends. The CDR3 loop spans 14 amino acids. The germline CDR1 and CDR2 sequences are GTSNPN and SVGIG (reference sequence). The CDR3: CAWRDFPNSYEQYF. CDR3 coding DNA: TGTGCCTGGAGGGACTTTCCCAACTCCTACGAGCAGTACTTC.

The chain employs TRBV9 and TRBJ1-5, with 7 bases that match TRBD1. The CDR3 totals 14 residues. The trim removed 0 bases at V and 6 bases at J, leaving 3 bases unmatched. Germline CDR1 and CDR2: SGDLS and YYNGEE. CDR3 sequence reads: CASSVEAGGQPQHF. The DNA for the CDR3 is TGTGCCAGCAGCGTAGAAGCAGGGGGTCAGCCCCAGCATTTT.

This clone is a singleton in its sample. The chain combines TRBV29-1 with TRBJ1-1; D remains ambiguous. The CDR3 contains 13 residues. Germline CDR1 and CDR2: SQVTM and ANQGSEA. Trimming shortened V by 4 bases and J by 0 bases, and 9 bases separated the two germline ends. DNA of the CDR3: TGCAGCGTTGTCCGGGGAGTGAACACTGAAGCTTTCTTT. This codes for CSVVRGVNTEAFF.

A single count supports this clone. This chain uses TRBV15 with TRBJ2-5, with 12 bases that match TRBD2. The CDR3 is 17 amino acids. CDR1 and CDR2 (germline): LNHNV, YYDKDF (reference sequence). Trimming at V came to 3 bases and at J to 4 bases, leaving 9 bases not matched to a gene. Here the CDR3 reads CATSSLAGGRLSETQYF. The CDR3 region has the DNA TGTGCCACCAGCAGCCTAGCGGGGGGGCGGTTGTCAGAGACCCAGTACTTC.

This clone was counted a few times. The chain is built from TRBV4-1 and TRBJ2-2; 9 nucleotides agree with TRBD2. The CDR3 loop spans 17 amino acids. V shed 0 bases and J 7 bases; nucleotides not matched to a gene: 9. Germline loops: CDR1 MGHRA, CDR2 YSYEKL. CDR3 sequence (DNA): TGCGCCAGCAGCCAAGACGTAGCGGGGGCCAGGGACGGGGAGCTGTTTTTT. Translating it yields CASSQDVAGARDGELFF.

V and J are TRBV27 and TRBJ1-3; D ambiguous. V gave up 6 bases and J gave up 3 bases, with 18 bases separating them. Germline values: CDR1 MNHEY, CDR2 SMNVEV (reference sequence). This CDR3 spans 16 amino acids. The CDR3 nucleotides are TGTGCCAGCAGCCCGTCCCCCGGGATTCTTGGAAACACCATATATTTT. Protein: CASSPSPGILGNTIYF.

V gene TRBV6-1 combines with J gene TRBJ1-4, with a possible D match to TRBD1 (5 bases). The CDR3 has 20 amino acids. Germline CDR1 and CDR2: MNHNS and SASEGT. The germline V and J ends were trimmed by 2 bases and 0 bases, with 22 bases remaining between them. The CDR3 bases are TGTGCCAGCAGTGAAACCCCGGGACTACTAATTGCTACAACTAATGAAAAACTGTTTTTT. Translated, it gives CASSETPGLLIATTNEKLFF.

The chain combines TRBV30 with TRBJ1-2; perhaps TRBD1 as D (5 bases). CDR3 length: 14 amino acids. V lost 1 base to trimming and J lost 7 bases, with 16 bases between them. Germline CDR1 is GTSNPN and CDR2 is SVGIG (reference sequence). The CDR3 reads CAWSGTPPHSGYTF. CDR3 coding DNA: TGTGCCTGGAGTGGGACACCGCCGCACTCTGGCTACACCTTC.

The chain combines TRBV4-2 with TRBJ2-1; possibly TRBD2 for D (6 bases). The CDR3 runs 15 residues. V lost 8 bases, J lost 5 bases, and 19 bases lay in between. Germline V CDR1 and CDR2: LGHNA, YNFKEQ. CDR3 sequence reads: CASGPDGRLDNEQFF. DNA for the CDR3: TGTGCCAGCGGACCTGACGGGAGACTGGACAATGAGCAGTTCTTC.

CDR3 in DNA: TGTGCCAGCAGTTACCCGGGACAGGGGAATCAGCCCCAGCATTTT. Protein sequence: CASSYPGQGNQPQHF. The chain couples TRBV6-6 to TRBJ1-5; 10 bases line up with TRBD1. This CDR3 spans 15 amino acids. The J segment lost 4 bases and the V segment lost 2 bases, leaving 2 bases of the junction unmatched. Germline V lookup: CDR1 MNHNY, CDR2 SVGAGI (reference sequence).

This chain links TRBV5-1 with TRBJ2-2, with TRBD2 identical over 8 bases. The CDR3 loop spans 15 amino acids. J lost 1 base, V lost 4 bases, and 3 bases had no gene match. The germline CDR1 and CDR2 sequences are SGHRS and YFSETQ. In DNA form, the CDR3 reads TGCGCCAGCAGCCCGGGGGGGCTGAACACCGGGGAGCTGTTTTTT. Protein sequence: CASSPGGLNTGELFF. Drawing the rest from reference TRBV5-1 and TRBJ2-2, the complete variable domain is KAGVTQTPRYLIKTRGQQVTLSCSPISGHRSVSWYQQTPGQGLQFLFEYFSETQRNKGNFPGRFSGRQFSNSRSEMNVSTLELGDSALYLCASSPGGLNTGELFFGEGSRLTVL.

This sequence joins TRBV5-1 and TRBJ2-5; TRBD2 aligns across 8 bases. Germline V gene sequence: CDR1 SGHRS, CDR2 YFSETQ. The CDR3 is made up of 16 amino acids. With V trimmed by 1 base and J by 0 bases, 5 bases remained unmatched. This CDR3 is CASSLWASGYQETQYF. The DNA for the CDR3 is TGCGCCAGCAGCTTGTGGGCTAGCGGGTACCAAGAGACCCAGTACTTC.

The table lists this clone with a count of one. The V call is TRBV9, the J call TRBJ1-1, with D unresolved. Germline V gene data show CDR1 as SGDLS and CDR2 as YYNGEE. The V gene lost 0 bases and the J gene lost 1 base, with 13 bases spanning the gap. There are 16 residues in the CDR3. For the CDR3, the DNA is TGTGCCAGCAGCGTAGCGGCCTCGGGTGGGAACACTGAAGCTTTCTTT. It specifies CASSVAASGGNTEAFF.

This chain links TRBV24-1 with TRBJ2-4; perhaps TRBD1 as D (8 bases). Trimming removed 1 base from V and 8 bases from J, with 17 bases in between. This CDR3 has 16 residues. In germline, CDR1 is KGHDR, CDR2 SFDVKD. CDR3 coding DNA: TGTGCCACCAGTGATTTTTCACAGGGGGGGAATTACATTCAGTACTTC. Protein: CATSDFSQGGNYIQYF.

V gene TRBV5-1 combines with J gene TRBJ2-1, with D possibly being TRBD1 or TRBD2 (6 bases each). CDR3 length: 18 amino acids. Trimming stripped 4 bases from V and 10 bases from J, with 30 bases between. The germline gives CDR1 SGHRS, CDR2 YFSETQ. The CDR3 DNA reads TGCGCCAGCAGCCCGGGACCCGGCAACACGGGGGCTCGAGGGGAGCAGTTCTTC. Translation gives CASSPGPGNTGARGEQFF.

The chain has TRBV19 and TRBJ1-2; the D gene is possibly TRBD1 (5 bases). Looked up from germline, CDR1 is LNHDA and CDR2 is SQIVND (reference sequence). The V gene lost 1 base and the J gene lost 4 bases, with 13 bases spanning the gap. The CDR3 runs to 15 residues. The CDR3 DNA is TGTGCCAGTAGTATAGGGGGACGGCAGACCTATGGCTACACCTTC. Translated, it gives CASSIGGRQTYGYTF.

In its sample, this clone was seen a few times. The chain recombines TRBV9 with TRBJ1-5, with a possible D match to TRBD1 (5 bases). Trimming took 3 bases from V and 5 from J, leaving 6 bases between them. The CDR3 length is 12 residues. Germline CDR1 reads SGDLS; CDR2 reads YYNGEE. Here the CDR3 reads CASSAGDQPQHF. The CDR3 DNA is TGTGCCAGCAGCGCGGGGGATCAGCCCCAGCATTTT. Full variable domain (remainder filled in from reference TRBV9 and TRBJ1-5): DSGVTQTPKHLITATGQRVTLRCSPRSGDLSVYWYQQSLDQGLQFLIQYYNGEERAKGNILERFSAQQFPDLHSELNLSSLELGDSALYFCASSAGDQPQHFGDGTRLSIL.

The J gene is TRBJ1-2, the V gene TRBV7-2, with 9 bases aligning to TRBD1. The V and J ends lost 6 bases and 5 bases, in that order; junction bases with no gene match: 7. CDR3 length: 14 residues. The germline V gene encodes CDR1 SGHTA and CDR2 FQGNSA. The CDR3 reads CASSSTGGAYGYTF. CDR3 nucleotides: TGTGCCAGCAGTTCAACAGGGGGCGCATATGGCTACACCTTC.

The gene calls are TRBV2 and TRBJ2-1, with a weak D call TRBD1 (5 bases). The CDR3 has 12 residues. The ends were cut back, 4 bases at V and 8 bases at J, with 9 bases in the middle. Germline CDR1 reads SNHLY; CDR2 reads FYNNEI. The CDR3 DNA reads TGTGCCAGCAGTGGGGGCCGGGATGAGCAGTTCTTC. It yields the protein CASSGGRDEQFF.

This clone showed up just a few times. The chain uses TRBV3-1 (or the pseudogene TRBV3-2) and TRBJ1-1; TRBD1 is a possible D gene (5 bases). The CDR3 length is 12 residues. V was trimmed by 3 bases and J by 4 bases, leaving 6 bases between them. Germline loops: CDR1 LGHDT, CDR2 YNNKEL (reference sequence). CDR3 nucleotide sequence: TGTGCCAGCAGCCAGACAGTCACTGAAGCTTTCTTT. Translation gives CASSQTVTEAFF.

This chain links TRBV3-1 (or the pseudogene TRBV3-2) with TRBJ1-1; D may be TRBD1 (5 bases). In germline, CDR1 is LGHDT, CDR2 YNNKEL (reference sequence). This CDR3 has 12 amino acids. V was shortened by 4 bases and J by 3 bases, with 6 bases between the two germline ends. The DNA of the CDR3 is TGTGCCAGCAGCCTAGGGGACACTGAAGCTTTCTTT. Its translation is CASSLGDTEAFF.

Details on this clone: A junction end diverges from the germline sequence, so it may reflect a read error. The rearrangement uses TRBV11-2 and TRBJ2-1, with 10 bases fitting TRBD2. The germline gives CDR1 SGHAT, CDR2 FQNNGV. The CDR3 is 16 residues long. CDR3 sequence: CASSFSASGGNNEQFF. In DNA, the CDR3 is TGTGCCAGCAGCTTCTCTGCTAGCGGGGGAAACAACGAGCAGTTCTTC.

This clone has only one observation. CDR3 DNA: TGTGCCAGCAGTTACGGGGCAGAAAACACTGAAGCTTTCTTT. The encoded protein is CASSYGAENTEAFF. This rearrangement joins TRBV6-5 to TRBJ1-1; TRBD1 is a possible D gene (5 bases). The CDR3 consists of 14 residues. V dropped 2 bases and J dropped 2 bases, with 9 bases sitting between them. Germline CDR1 is MNHEY and CDR2 is SVGAGI.

This chain connects TRBV30 to TRBJ2-3; 7 nucleotides agree with TRBD2. With 1 base clipped from V and 2 bases from J, the junction kept 3 bases outside the gene matches. CDR3 length: 14 amino acids. CDR1 is GTSNPN and CDR2 is SVGIG in the germline V gene (reference sequence). Here the CDR3 reads CAWSGGLPTDTQYF. CDR3 nucleotides: TGTGCCTGGAGTGGGGGACTACCCACAGATACGCAGTATTTT.

The rearrangement joins TRBV7-9 to TRBJ2-5, with D uncertain. CDR3 length: 14 amino acids. Germline CDR1 and CDR2: SEHNR and FQNEAQ (reference sequence). The ends were cut back, 5 bases at V and 5 bases at J, with 15 bases in the middle. The CDR3 spells CASSPSPTMETQYF. For the CDR3, the DNA is TGTGCCAGCAGCCCGAGTCCAACAATGGAGACCCAGTACTTC.

The chain uses TRBV5-1 and TRBJ2-7, with TRBD1 matching over 10 bases. Germline V gene lookup returns CDR1 SGHRS and CDR2 YFSETQ. The V segment lost 5 bases and the J segment 4 bases; nucleotides outside the gene matches: 9. The CDR3 contains 15 residues. In DNA, the CDR3 is TGCGCCAGCAGGGATCCTGGACAGGGGGGGTACGAGCAGTACTTC. It encodes CASRDPGQGGYEQYF.